Following are 10 T cell receptor beta chains from one sample sequenced in a study of Tregs in tolerant kidney transplant recipients. Libraries were prepared by immunoSEQ multiplex PCR; TCRdb keeps only in-frame clonotypes and omits some of them. The data show about 240,000 clones, about four fifths seen once. Material: CD4+ T cells from blood. These receptors were collected from a human donor in good health.

The chain combines TRBV13 with TRBJ2-3; TRBD2 matches at 9 bases. In germline, CDR1 is PRHDT, CDR2 FYEKMQ (reference sequence). The CDR3 runs 14 residues. Trimming took 0 bases from V and 9 from J; bases not matched to a gene: 4. The CDR3 bases are TGTGCCAGCAGCTTAGGTATAGCGGGAGACACGCAGTATTTT. Translating it yields CASSLGIAGDTQYF.

As to this clone: Its ends do not fully match the called genes, so a read error is possible. Other DNA sequences in this specimen translate into the identical CDR3. The chain joins TRBV14 to TRBJ1-1; D not resolved. The length of the CDR3 is 17 residues. Germline V lookup: CDR1 SGHDN, CDR2 FVKESK. CDR3 protein: CASSQVGAGYMNTEAFF. The CDR3 DNA reads TGCGCCAGCAGCCAAGTGGGCGCAGGTTATATGAACACTGAAGCTTTCTTT.

The genes are TRBV27 and TRBJ2-6, with D hard to call. The CDR3 is made up of 13 amino acids. Per germline, CDR1 MNHEY and CDR2 SMNVEV (reference sequence). V lost 4 bases, J lost 4 bases, and 5 bases lay in between. The CDR3 region has the DNA TGTGCCAGCAGTTCCAGGGGGGCCAACGTCCTGACTTTC. Its protein product is CASSSRGANVLTF.

The V and J genes are TRBV7-2 and TRBJ2-1; D gene uncertain. Deletions cut 1 base from V and 12 bases from J, with 13 bases between. CDR3 size: 13 residues. Germline-derived CDR1 and CDR2 are SGHTA and FQGNSA. CDR3 nucleotide sequence: TGTGCCAGCAGCTTAGAGAGTCCGGCAGGGCAGTTCTTC. Translated, it gives CASSLESPAGQFF.

This rearrangement joins TRBV6-5 to TRBJ2-7; tentatively, D is TRBD1 (5 bases). The CDR3 covers 16 residues. The ends were cut back, 0 bases at V and 1 base at J, with 13 bases in the middle. Germline lookup yields CDR1 MNHEY and CDR2 SVGAGI. Here the CDR3 reads CASSYSSDKDSYEQYF. The CDR3 DNA reads TGTGCCAGCAGTTACTCCTCGGACAAGGATTCCTACGAGCAGTACTTC.

J is TRBJ1-2 and V is TRBV2, with TRBD1 matching over 7 bases. The CDR3 loop spans 14 amino acids. The germline V gene encodes CDR1 SNHLY and CDR2 FYNNEI. J gave up 5 bases and V 6 bases, and 9 bases lay outside the gene matches. CDR3 loop: CASSLDRDLYGYTF. CDR3 nucleotide sequence: TGTGCCAGCAGCCTAGACAGGGACTTATATGGCTACACCTTC.

This chain links TRBV15 with TRBJ1-1; no clear D. V lost 1 base to trimming and J lost 3 bases, with 9 bases between them. Germline lookup yields CDR1 LNHNV and CDR2 YYDKDF (reference sequence). There are 14 residues in the CDR3. CDR3 region: CATSRGLVDTEAFF. CDR3 nucleotides: TGTGCCACCAGCAGAGGGCTGGTTGACACTGAAGCTTTCTTT.

The chain joins TRBV7-8 to TRBJ2-3; TRBD2 matches at 11 bases. The CDR3 sequence is 17 residues long. The germline CDR1 and CDR2 sequences are SGHVS and FQNEAQ. Losses at the gene ends were 5 bases for V and 2 bases for J; bases not matched to a gene: 9. The CDR3: CASSLRTSGQPTDTQYF. CDR3 nucleotide sequence: TGTGCCAGCAGCCTAAGGACTAGCGGGCAACCCACAGATACGCAGTATTTT. Based on the CDR3 plus reference TRBV7-8 and TRBJ2-3, the full variable domain is GAGVSQSPRYKVAKRGQDVALRCDPISGHVSLFWYQQALGQGPEFLTYFQNEAQLDKSGLPSDRFFAERPEGSVSTLKIQRTQQEDSAVYLCASSLRTSGQPTDTQYFGPGTRLTVL.

V is TRBV19 and J is TRBJ2-2; a weak D match, TRBD1 (5 bases). V shed 4 bases and J shed 8 bases, with 11 bases lying between them. The CDR3 extends over 13 amino acids. The germline CDR1 and CDR2 sequences are LNHDA and SQIVND (reference sequence). CDR3 residues: CASSTRDAGELFF. Here the CDR3 DNA reads TGTGCCAGTAGTACCAGGGATGCGGGGGAGCTGTTTTTT.

The CDR3: CASSPQGGDTIYF. In nucleotides, the CDR3 is TGTGCCAGCAGCCCCCAGGGCGGCGACACCATATATTTT. The rearrangement links TRBV4-2 to TRBJ1-3, with D perhaps matching TRBD1 (5 bases). Germline V CDR1 and CDR2: LGHNA, YNFKEQ. V lost 4 bases, J lost 8 bases, and 12 bases lay in between. The CDR3 length is 13 residues.